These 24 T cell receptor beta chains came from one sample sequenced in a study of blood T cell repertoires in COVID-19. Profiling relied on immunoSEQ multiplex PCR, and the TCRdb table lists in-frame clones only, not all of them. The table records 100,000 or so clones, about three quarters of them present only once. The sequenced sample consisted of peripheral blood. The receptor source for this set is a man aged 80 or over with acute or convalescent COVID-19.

CDR3: CASSHKGDRGYGYTF. The CDR3 DNA reads TGTGCCAGCAGCCATAAGGGAGACAGGGGCTATGGCTACACCTTC. The chain combines TRBV5-4 with TRBJ1-2, with TRBD1 matching over 8 bases. The ends lost 4 bases at V and 4 bases at J; junction bases unmatched: 9. Germline V gives CDR1 SGHNT, CDR2 YYREEE (reference sequence). CDR3 size: 15 residues.

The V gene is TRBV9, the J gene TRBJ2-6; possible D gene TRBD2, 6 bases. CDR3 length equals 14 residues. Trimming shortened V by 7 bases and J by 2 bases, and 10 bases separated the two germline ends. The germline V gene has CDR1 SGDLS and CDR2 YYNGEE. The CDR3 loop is CASGPGAGANVLTF. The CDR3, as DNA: TGTGCCAGCGGACCGGGAGCTGGGGCCAACGTCCTGACTTTC.

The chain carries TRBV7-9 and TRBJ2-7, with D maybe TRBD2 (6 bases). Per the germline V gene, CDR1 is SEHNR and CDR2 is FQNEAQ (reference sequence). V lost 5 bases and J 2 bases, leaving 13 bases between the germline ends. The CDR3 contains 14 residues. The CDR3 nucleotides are TGTGCCAGCAGCCCTGGCGGGAATGCCTACGAGCAGTACTTC. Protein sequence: CASSPGGNAYEQYF. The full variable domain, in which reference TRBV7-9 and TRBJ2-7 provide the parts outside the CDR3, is DTGVSQNPRHKITKRGQNVTFRCDPISEHNRLYWYRQTLGQGPEFLTYFQNEAQLEKSRLLSDRFSAERPKGSFSTLEIQRTEQGDSAMYLCASSPGGNAYEQYFGPGTRLTVT.

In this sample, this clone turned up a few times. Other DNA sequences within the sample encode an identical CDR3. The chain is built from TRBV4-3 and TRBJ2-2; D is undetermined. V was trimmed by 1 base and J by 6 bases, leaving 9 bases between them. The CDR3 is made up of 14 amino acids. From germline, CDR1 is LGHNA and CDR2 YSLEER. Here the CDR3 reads CASSQASVSGELFF. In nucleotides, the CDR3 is TGCGCCAGCAGCCAAGCGTCCGTTTCCGGGGAGCTGTTTTTT.

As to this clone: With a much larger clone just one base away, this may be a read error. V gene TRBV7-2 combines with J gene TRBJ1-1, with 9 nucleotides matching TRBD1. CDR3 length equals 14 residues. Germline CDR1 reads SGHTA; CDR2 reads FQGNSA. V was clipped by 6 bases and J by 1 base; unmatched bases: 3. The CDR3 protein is CASSRDRANTEAFF. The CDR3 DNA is TGTGCCAGCAGTCGGGACAGGGCGAACACTGAAGCTTTCTTT.

The CDR3 protein is CASTRGSGNGELFF. The CDR3 DNA reads TGTGCCAGCACAAGAGGGAGCGGGAATGGGGAGCTGTTTTTT. This chain connects TRBV9 to TRBJ2-2; 7 nucleotides line up with TRBD2. The CDR3 runs to 14 residues. Per the germline V gene, CDR1 is SGDLS and CDR2 is YYNGEE. Germline trimming cut 6 bases from V and 8 bases from J; bases unmatched to any gene: 10. Variable domain in full (rest from reference TRBV9 and TRBJ2-2): DSGVTQTPKHLITATGQRVTLRCSPRSGDLSVYWYQQSLDQGLQFLIQYYNGEERAKGNILERFSAQQFPDLHSELNLSSLELGDSALYFCASTRGSGNGELFFGEGSRLTVL.

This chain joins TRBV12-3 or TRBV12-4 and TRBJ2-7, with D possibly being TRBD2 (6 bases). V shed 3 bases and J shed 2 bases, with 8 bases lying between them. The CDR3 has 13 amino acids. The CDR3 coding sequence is TGTGCCAGCAGTTTTAGCGGTCCCTACGAGCAGTACTTC. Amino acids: CASSFSGPYEQYF.

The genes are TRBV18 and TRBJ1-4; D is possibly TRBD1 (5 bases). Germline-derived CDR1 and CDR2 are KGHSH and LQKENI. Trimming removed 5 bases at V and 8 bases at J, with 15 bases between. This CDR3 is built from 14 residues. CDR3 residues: CASSARQGGEKLFF. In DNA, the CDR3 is TGTGCCAGCTCAGCTAGGCAGGGCGGCGAAAAACTGTTTTTT.

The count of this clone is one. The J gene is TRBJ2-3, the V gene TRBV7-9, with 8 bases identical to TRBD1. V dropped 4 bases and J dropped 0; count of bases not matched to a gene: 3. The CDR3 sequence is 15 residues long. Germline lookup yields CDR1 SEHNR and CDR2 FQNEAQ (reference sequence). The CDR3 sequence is CASSWTGTSTDTQYF. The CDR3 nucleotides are TGTGCCAGCAGCTGGACAGGGACTAGCACAGATACGCAGTATTTT.

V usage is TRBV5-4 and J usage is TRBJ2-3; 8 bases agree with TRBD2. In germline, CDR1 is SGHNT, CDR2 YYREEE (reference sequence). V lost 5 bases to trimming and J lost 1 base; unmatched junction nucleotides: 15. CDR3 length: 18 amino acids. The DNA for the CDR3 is TGTGCCAGCAGATCGGCGTCTAGCGGGCTTCGACGCACAGATACGCAGTATTTT. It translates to CASRSASSGLRRTDTQYF.

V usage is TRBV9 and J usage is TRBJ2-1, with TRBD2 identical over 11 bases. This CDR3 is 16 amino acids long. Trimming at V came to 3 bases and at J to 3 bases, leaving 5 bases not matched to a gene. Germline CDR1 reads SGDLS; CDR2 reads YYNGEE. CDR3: CASSEGTSGYYNEQFF. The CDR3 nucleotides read TGTGCCAGCAGCGAGGGGACTAGCGGATACTACAATGAGCAGTTCTTC.

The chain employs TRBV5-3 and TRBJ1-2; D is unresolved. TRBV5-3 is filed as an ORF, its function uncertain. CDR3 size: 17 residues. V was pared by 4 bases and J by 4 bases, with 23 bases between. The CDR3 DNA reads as TGTGCCAGAAGCCTGGTTGATCTCGAGGTAAGTTTCTATGGCTACACCTTC. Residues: CARSLVDLEVSFYGYTF.

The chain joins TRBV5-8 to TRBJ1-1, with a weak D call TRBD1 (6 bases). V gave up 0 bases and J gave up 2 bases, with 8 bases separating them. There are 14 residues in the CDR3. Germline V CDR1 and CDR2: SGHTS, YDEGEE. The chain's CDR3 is CASSLVGANTEAFF. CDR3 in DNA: TGTGCCAGCAGCTTGGTGGGGGCAAACACTGAAGCTTTCTTT.

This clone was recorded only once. This chain's CDR3 is CASSFSHRSGNTIYF. The CDR3 DNA follows: TGTGCCAGCAGTTTTTCTCACAGGAGTGGAAACACCATATATTTT. The genes are TRBV28 and TRBJ1-3; D may be TRBD1 (5 bases). V shed 3 bases and J shed 3 bases, with 12 bases lying between them. Germline loops: CDR1 MDHEN, CDR2 SYDVKM. This CDR3 has 15 amino acids.

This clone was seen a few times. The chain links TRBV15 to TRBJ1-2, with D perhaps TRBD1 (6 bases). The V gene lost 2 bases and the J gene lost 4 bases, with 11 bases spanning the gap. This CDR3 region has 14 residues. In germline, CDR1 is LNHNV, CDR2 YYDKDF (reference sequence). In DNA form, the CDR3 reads TGTGCCACCAGCAGACAGGGGTCTAGCTATGGCTACACCTTC. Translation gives CATSRQGSSYGYTF.

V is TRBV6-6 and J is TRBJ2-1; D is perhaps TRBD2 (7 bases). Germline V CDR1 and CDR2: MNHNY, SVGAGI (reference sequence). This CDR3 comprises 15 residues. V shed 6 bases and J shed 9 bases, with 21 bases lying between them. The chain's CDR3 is CASSPPGGPQSEQFF. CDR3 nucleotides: TGTGCCAGCAGCCCCCCGGGGGGCCCTCAATCTGAGCAGTTCTTC.

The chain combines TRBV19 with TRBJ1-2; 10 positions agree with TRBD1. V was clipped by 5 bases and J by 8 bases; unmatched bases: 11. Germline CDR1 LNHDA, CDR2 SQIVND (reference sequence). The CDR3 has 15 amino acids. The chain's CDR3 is CASSRQPDRGRGYTF. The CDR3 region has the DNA TGTGCCAGTAGTCGACAACCCGACAGGGGGCGCGGCTACACCTTC.

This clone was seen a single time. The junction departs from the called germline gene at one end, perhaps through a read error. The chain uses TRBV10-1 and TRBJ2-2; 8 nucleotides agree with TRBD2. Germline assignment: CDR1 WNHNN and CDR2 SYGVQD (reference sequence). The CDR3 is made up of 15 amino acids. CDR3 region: CASSVRQRETRGAVF. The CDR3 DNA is TGCGCCAGCAGTGTCAGACAGCGGGAGACGCGGGGAGCTGTTTTT.

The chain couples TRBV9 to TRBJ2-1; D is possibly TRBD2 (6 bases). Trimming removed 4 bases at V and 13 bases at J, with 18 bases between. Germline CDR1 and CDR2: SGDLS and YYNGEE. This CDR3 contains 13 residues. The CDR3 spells CASSPSGWGEQFF. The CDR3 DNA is TGTGCCAGCAGCCCATCCGGCTGGGGGGAACAGTTCTTC.

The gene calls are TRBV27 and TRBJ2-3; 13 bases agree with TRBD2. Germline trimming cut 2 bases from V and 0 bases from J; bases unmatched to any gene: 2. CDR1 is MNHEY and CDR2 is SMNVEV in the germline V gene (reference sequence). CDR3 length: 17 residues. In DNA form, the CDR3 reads TGTGCCAGCAGTTTAAGGACTAGCGGGAGAAGCACAGATACGCAGTATTTT. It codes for CASSLRTSGRSTDTQYF.

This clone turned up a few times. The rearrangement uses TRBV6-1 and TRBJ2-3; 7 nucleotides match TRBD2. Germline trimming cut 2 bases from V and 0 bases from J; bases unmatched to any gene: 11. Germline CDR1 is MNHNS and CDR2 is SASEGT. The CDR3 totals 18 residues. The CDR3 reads CASSETGLAEISTDTQYF. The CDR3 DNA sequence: TGTGCCAGCAGTGAAACGGGGCTAGCGGAAATAAGCACAGATACGCAGTATTTT.

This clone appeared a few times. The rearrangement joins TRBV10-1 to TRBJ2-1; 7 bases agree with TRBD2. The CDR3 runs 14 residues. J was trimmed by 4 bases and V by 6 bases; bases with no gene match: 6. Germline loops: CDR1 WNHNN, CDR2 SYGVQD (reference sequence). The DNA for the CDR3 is TGCGCCAGCAGCGCAGCGGGGCCATACAATGAGCAGTTCTTC. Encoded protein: CASSAAGPYNEQFF.

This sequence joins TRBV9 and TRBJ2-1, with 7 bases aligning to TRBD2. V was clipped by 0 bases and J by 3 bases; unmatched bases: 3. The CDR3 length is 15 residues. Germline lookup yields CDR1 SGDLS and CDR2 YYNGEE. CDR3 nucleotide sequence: TGTGCCAGCAGCGTAGGAGCGGGAAACTACAATGAGCAGTTCTTC. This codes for CASSVGAGNYNEQFF.

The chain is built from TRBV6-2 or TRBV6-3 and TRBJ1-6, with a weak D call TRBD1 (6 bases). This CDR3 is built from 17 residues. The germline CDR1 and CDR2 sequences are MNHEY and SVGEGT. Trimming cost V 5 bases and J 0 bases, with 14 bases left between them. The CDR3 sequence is CASSPRGFGSYNSPLHF. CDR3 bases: TGTGCCAGCAGTCCAAGGGGGTTCGGCTCCTATAATTCACCCCTCCACTTT.